These 27 T cell receptor beta chains were all obtained from the same sample, sequenced in a study of blood T cell repertoires in COVID-19. Repertoires were generated with immunoSEQ multiplex PCR, while TCRdb's copy carries only in-frame clones and drops some. The sample has about 480,000 clones, around nine tenths seen once. The sequencing input was PBMCs or T cells enriched from blood (not recorded which). All receptors come from a woman between 18 and 30 years old with acute COVID-19.

The gene calls are TRBV7-9 and TRBJ1-4; D is uncertain. CDR1 and CDR2 (germline): SEHNR, FQNEAQ (reference sequence). V dropped 8 bases and J dropped 0 bases, with 10 bases sitting between them. There are 14 residues in the CDR3. CDR3 residues: CASAEGTTNEKLFF. The DNA for the CDR3 is TGTGCCAGCGCGGAAGGCACAACTAATGAAAAACTGTTTTTT.

The V gene is TRBV27, the J gene TRBJ1-6, with 7 bases lining up with TRBD1. CDR1 is MNHEY, CDR2 SMNVEV, per germline (reference sequence). The CDR3 sequence is 16 residues long. The V and J ends lost 4 bases and 8 bases, in that order; junction bases with no gene match: 11. The CDR3 spells CASSYTRGYGDSPLHF. The DNA of the CDR3 is TGTGCCAGCAGTTATACCAGGGGGTATGGTGATTCACCCCTCCACTTT.

The chain joins TRBV2 to TRBJ1-5; D is possibly TRBD1 (5 bases). Germline V gives CDR1 SNHLY, CDR2 FYNNEI. The V end was cut by 3 bases, the J end by 3 bases, with 9 bases between. CDR3 length: 14 amino acids. The CDR3 protein is CASSELGANQPQHF. The DNA of the CDR3 is TGTGCCAGCAGTGAGTTAGGGGCCAATCAGCCCCAGCATTTT.

This clone was seen a few times. The chain combines TRBV21-1 with TRBJ1-1. TRBV21-1 is annotated as a pseudogene. CDR3 length equals 14 residues. In DNA, the CDR3 is TGTGCCAGCAGCCGAAGAACCCGGGAGCCGGCTGCTTTCTTT. Translated: CASSRRTREPAAFF.

The chain recombines TRBV27 with TRBJ2-3; TRBD1 aligns across 7 bases. The germline gives CDR1 MNHEY, CDR2 SMNVEV (reference sequence). V trimming: 6 bases; J trimming: 0 bases; junction bases outside the gene matches: 6. The CDR3 covers 15 residues. The DNA of the CDR3 is TGTGCCAGCAGCCCTAGGGACAGTAGCACAGATACGCAGTATTTT. Residues: CASSPRDSSTDTQYF.

This chain connects TRBV7-6 to TRBJ2-3, with 11 positions matching TRBD2. CDR1 SGHVS and CDR2 FNYEAQ come from the germline V gene. The CDR3 has 15 amino acids. The V and J ends lost 5 bases and 4 bases, in that order; junction bases with no gene match: 5. The CDR3, as DNA: TGTGCCAGCAGCCCGGCGACTAGCGGGGCAGATACGCAGTATTTT. Its translation is CASSPATSGADTQYF.

The rearrangement links TRBV4-1 to TRBJ1-5, with D unclear. The CDR3 sequence is 14 residues long. Germline CDR1 and CDR2: MGHRA and YSYEKL. Trimming removed 2 bases from V and 1 base from J, with 6 bases in between. CDR3 in DNA: TGCGCCAGCAGCCAACCAACAAGCAATCAGCCCCAGCATTTT. This sequence encodes CASSQPTSNQPQHF.

The V gene is TRBV29-1, the J gene TRBJ2-3, with 12 bases aligning to TRBD2. V trimming: 7 bases; J trimming: 0 bases; junction bases outside the gene matches: 2. Germline V gene sequence: CDR1 SQVTM, CDR2 ANQGSEA. The length of the CDR3 is 14 residues. The CDR3 coding sequence is TGCAGCGGGACTAGCGGGGTTAGCACAGATACGCAGTATTTT. Its protein product is CSGTSGVSTDTQYF.

There are a few counts of this clone. The chain couples TRBV27 to TRBJ1-1; D gene ambiguous. Germline-derived CDR1 and CDR2 are MNHEY and SMNVEV (reference sequence). Trimming took off 2 bases at V and 4 bases at J, with 8 bases between the two ends. This CDR3 has 13 residues. The CDR3 spells CASSLGRSTEAFF. In nucleotides, the CDR3 is TGTGCCAGCAGTTTAGGGCGAAGCACTGAAGCTTTCTTT.

The gene calls are TRBV10-3 and TRBJ2-7; 10 bases are shared with TRBD2. Per the germline V gene, CDR1 is ENHRY and CDR2 is SYGVKD. With V trimmed by 1 base and J by 4 bases, 7 bases remained unmatched. This CDR3 is 16 amino acids long. This CDR3 is CAISEFRTSGDYEQYF. CDR3 nucleotide sequence: TGTGCCATCAGTGAGTTTCGAACTAGCGGGGATTACGAGCAGTACTTC.

The V gene is TRBV4-1, the J gene TRBJ2-5; 7 nucleotides line up with TRBD2. The CDR3 has 15 residues. CDR1 is MGHRA, CDR2 YSYEKL, per germline. V shed 0 bases, J shed 1 base, and the junction held 2 bases outside the gene matches. The CDR3 spells CASSQDWGGQETQYF. In nucleotides, the CDR3 is TGCGCCAGCAGCCAAGATTGGGGGGGCCAAGAGACCCAGTACTTC.

Written as DNA, the CDR3 is TGTGCCAGCAGTCAAATCCTACAGGATTACACAGATACGCAGTATTTT. Residues: CASSQILQDYTDTQYF. V gene TRBV28 combines with J gene TRBJ2-3, with D tentatively TRBD1 (5 bases). Trimming cost V 5 bases and J 2 bases, with 17 bases left between them. The CDR3 is 16 amino acids. Germline values: CDR1 MDHEN, CDR2 SYDVKM.

This clone has just one count. The chain recombines TRBV11-3 with TRBJ1-1; tentatively, D is TRBD1 (6 bases). Germline CDR1 and CDR2: SGHNT and YENEEA. V was cut by 6 bases and J by 3 bases, with 20 bases left in between. The CDR3 totals 16 residues. The CDR3, as DNA: TGTGCCAGCAGTAAGGGGACAATTCATTCGGACACTGAAGCTTTCTTT. Amino acid sequence: CASSKGTIHSDTEAFF.

Concerning this clone itself: This sample also contains other DNA sequences that code for the same CDR3. The chain employs TRBV27 and TRBJ2-7; 8 nucleotides match TRBD2. With V trimmed by 3 bases and J by 4 bases, 2 bases remained unmatched. Germline assignment: CDR1 MNHEY and CDR2 SMNVEV (reference sequence). This CDR3 is 13 amino acids long. CDR3 nucleotide sequence: TGTGCCAGCAGTTTGGCGGGAGGTTACGAGCAGTACTTC. This sequence encodes CASSLAGGYEQYF.

The CDR3 loop reads CASSRTGGQETQYF. The CDR3 DNA follows: TGTGCCAGCTCGCGTACAGGGGGTCAAGAGACCCAGTACTTC. The rearrangement links TRBV18 to TRBJ2-5; the match to TRBD1 covers 8 bases. This CDR3 spans 14 amino acids. The trim removed 6 bases at V and 2 bases at J, leaving 5 bases unmatched. Per the germline V gene, CDR1 is KGHSH and CDR2 is LQKENI. The whole variable domain, filled in from reference TRBV18 and TRBJ2-5, reads NAGVMQNPRHLVRRRGQEARLRCSPMKGHSHVYWYRQLPEEGLKFMVYLQKENIIDESGMPKERFSAEFPKEGPSILRIQQVVRGDSAAYFCASSRTGGQETQYFGPGTRLLVL.

The chain employs TRBV20-1 and TRBJ2-1, with 10 bases identical to TRBD1. J gave up 8 bases and V 3 bases, and 7 bases lay outside the gene matches. Germline CDR1 reads DFQATT; CDR2 reads SNEGSKA (reference sequence). CDR3 length: 14 residues. Here the CDR3 reads CSASRDRGTHEQFF. The CDR3 nucleotides are TGCAGTGCTAGTCGGGACAGGGGAACTCATGAGCAGTTCTTC.

The chain recombines TRBV25-1 with TRBJ2-1, with no clear D. V was shortened by 3 bases and J by 9 bases, with 9 bases between the two germline ends. This CDR3 has 12 residues. Per germline, CDR1 MGHDK and CDR2 SYGVNS. Written as DNA, the CDR3 is TGTGCCAGCAGTGACCCGCTAGTTGAGCAGTTCTTC. This sequence encodes CASSDPLVEQFF.

V is TRBV12-3 or TRBV12-4 and J is TRBJ2-5; unclear D gene. The V end lost 6 bases, the J end lost 5 bases, and 10 bases lay between the germline ends. This CDR3 has 12 amino acids. The CDR3 region is CASSYNGETQYF. DNA of the CDR3: TGTGCCAGCAGCTACAACGGGGAGACCCAGTACTTC.

V gene TRBV12-3 or TRBV12-4 combines with J gene TRBJ2-3, with D maybe TRBD2 (6 bases). V lost 6 bases and J lost 2, with 9 bases in between. CDR3 length: 13 amino acids. The CDR3 bases are TGTGCCAGCAGCGGGAGAACCACAGATACGCAGTATTTT. Encoded protein: CASSGRTTDTQYF.

The chain links TRBV6-5 to TRBJ2-2; the match to TRBD1 covers 9 bases. CDR3 size: 14 residues. Looked up from germline, CDR1 is MNHEY and CDR2 is SVGAGI. Trimming removed 6 bases from V and 6 bases from J; junction bases left unmatched: 5. CDR3 nucleotides: TGTGCCAGCAGGGGGACAGGGTGGTCCGGGGAGCTGTTTTTT. The encoded protein is CASRGTGWSGELFF.

This chain joins TRBV5-1 and TRBJ2-5; TRBD2 might be the D (6 bases). V gave up 0 bases and J gave up 4 bases, with 13 bases separating them. This CDR3 region has 15 residues. Germline V gene lookup returns CDR1 SGHRS and CDR2 YFSETQ. CDR3 DNA: TGCGCCAGCAGCTTGGGGACTAACCCTATAGAGACCCAGTACTTC. Translated: CASSLGTNPIETQYF. Complete variable domain (other parts from reference TRBV5-1 and TRBJ2-5): KAGVTQTPRYLIKTRGQQVTLSCSPISGHRSVSWYQQTPGQGLQFLFEYFSETQRNKGNFPGRFSGRQFSNSRSEMNVSTLELGDSALYLCASSLGTNPIETQYFGPGTRLLVL.

The V gene is TRBV28, the J gene TRBJ2-3, with a possible D match to TRBD2 (6 bases). Germline V gives CDR1 MDHEN, CDR2 SYDVKM. V was pared by 4 bases and J by 3 bases, with 17 bases between. The CDR3 spans 16 residues. CDR3 DNA sequence: TGTGCCAGCAGTTCAGCGGCGGGAAGTGGGACAGATACGCAGTATTTT. Its protein is CASSSAAGSGTDTQYF.

The rearrangement uses TRBV27 and TRBJ1-5; a possible D gene is TRBD1 (5 bases). Per the germline V gene, CDR1 is MNHEY and CDR2 is SMNVEV (reference sequence). CDR3 length: 14 residues. Trimming took off 7 bases at V and 0 bases at J, with 10 bases between the two ends. CDR3 nucleotides: TGTGCCAGCAACCTGGGGGGTAGCAATCAGCCCCAGCATTTT. Its protein is CASNLGGSNQPQHF.

The chain recombines TRBV6-4 with TRBJ2-3; 8 bases are shared with TRBD1. Germline CDR1 and CDR2: MRHNA and SNTAGT. This CDR3 region has 12 residues. V shed 11 bases and J 4 bases; nucleotides not matched to a gene: 5. CDR3 region: CAGGQGPDTQYF. The CDR3 nucleotides read TGTGCCGGAGGACAGGGACCAGATACGCAGTATTTT.

The sample holds a few counts of this clone. The CDR3 DNA sequence: TGTGCCAGCAGCCCCTCCGACAGGGTGTCCAACTATGGCTACACCTTC. Encoded protein: CASSPSDRVSNYGYTF. The rearrangement uses TRBV11-3 and TRBJ1-2; 7 bases agree with TRBD1. The V segment lost 5 bases and the J segment 2 bases; nucleotides outside the gene matches: 11. Looked up from germline, CDR1 is SGHNT and CDR2 is YENEEA. CDR3 length: 16 residues.

This chain joins TRBV7-8 and TRBJ2-3; 8 bases map to TRBD2. V lost 2 bases to trimming and J lost 2 bases; unmatched junction nucleotides: 3. The CDR3 sequence is 15 residues long. CDR1 SGHVS and CDR2 FQNEAQ come from the germline V gene. In DNA, the CDR3 is TGTGCCAGCAGCTTAAGGCGGGGGGTCACAGATACGCAGTATTTT. It yields the protein CASSLRRGVTDTQYF.

The J gene is TRBJ1-1, the V gene TRBV9, with TRBD1 identical over 8 bases. CDR3 length: 14 residues. Germline V CDR1 and CDR2: SGDLS, YYNGEE. The V and J ends lost 3 bases and 3 bases, in that order; junction bases with no gene match: 4. The CDR3 DNA sequence: TGTGCCAGCAGCGATAACAGGGGGGACACTGAAGCTTTCTTT. This translates into CASSDNRGDTEAFF.